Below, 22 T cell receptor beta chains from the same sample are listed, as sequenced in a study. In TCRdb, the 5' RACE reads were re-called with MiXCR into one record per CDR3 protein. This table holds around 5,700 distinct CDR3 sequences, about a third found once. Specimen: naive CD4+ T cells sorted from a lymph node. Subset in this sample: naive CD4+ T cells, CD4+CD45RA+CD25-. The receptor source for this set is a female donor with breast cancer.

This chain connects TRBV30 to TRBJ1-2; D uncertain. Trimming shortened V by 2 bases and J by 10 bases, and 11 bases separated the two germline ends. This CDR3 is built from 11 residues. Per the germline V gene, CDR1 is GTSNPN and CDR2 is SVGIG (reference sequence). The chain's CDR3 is CAWSPYQNYTF. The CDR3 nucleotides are TGTGCCTGGAGTCCCTATCAGAACTACACCTTC.

CDR3 in amino acids: CASSGTRYSSYNEQFF. CDR3 DNA: TGTGCCAGCAGCGGTACTAGATACAGCTCCTACAATGAGCAGTTCTTC. The chain uses TRBV7-9 and TRBJ2-1; D perhaps matches TRBD2 (5 bases). The CDR3 extends over 16 amino acids. Per germline, CDR1 SEHNR and CDR2 FQNEAQ (reference sequence). The ends were cut back, 5 bases at V and 0 bases at J, with 14 bases in the middle.

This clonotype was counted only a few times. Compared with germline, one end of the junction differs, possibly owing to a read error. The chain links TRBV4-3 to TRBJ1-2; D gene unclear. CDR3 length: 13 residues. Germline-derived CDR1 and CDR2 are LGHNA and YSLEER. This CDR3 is CASTPTPYYDYTF. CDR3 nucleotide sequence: TGCGCCAGCACCCCGACTCCGTATTATGACTACACCTTC.

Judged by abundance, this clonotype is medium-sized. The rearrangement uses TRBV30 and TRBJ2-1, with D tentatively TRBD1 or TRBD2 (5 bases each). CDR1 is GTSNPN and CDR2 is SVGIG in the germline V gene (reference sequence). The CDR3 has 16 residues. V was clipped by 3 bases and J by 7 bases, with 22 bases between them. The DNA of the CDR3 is TGTGCCTGGAGGGGGCGTGGGGGATTTCCCTCTAATGAGCAGTTCTTC. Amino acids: CAWRGRGGFPSNEQFF.

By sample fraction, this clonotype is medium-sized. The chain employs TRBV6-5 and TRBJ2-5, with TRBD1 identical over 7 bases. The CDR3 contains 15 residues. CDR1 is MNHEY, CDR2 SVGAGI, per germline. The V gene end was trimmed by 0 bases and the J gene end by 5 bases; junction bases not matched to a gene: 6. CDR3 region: CASSYSDRAPETQYF. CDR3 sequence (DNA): TGTGCCAGCAGTTACTCCGACAGGGCCCCTGAGACCCAGTACTTC.

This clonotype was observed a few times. The CDR3: CASSQDGQGISNTGELFF. The CDR3 region has the DNA TGTGCCAGCAGCCAAGACGGCCAGGGGATCTCCAACACCGGGGAGCTGTTTTTT. V is TRBV4-2 and J is TRBJ2-2; weak D call: TRBD1 (6 bases). Germline-derived CDR1 and CDR2 are LGHNA and YNFKEQ. V gave up 0 bases and J gave up 2 bases, with 16 bases separating them. This CDR3 spans 18 amino acids.

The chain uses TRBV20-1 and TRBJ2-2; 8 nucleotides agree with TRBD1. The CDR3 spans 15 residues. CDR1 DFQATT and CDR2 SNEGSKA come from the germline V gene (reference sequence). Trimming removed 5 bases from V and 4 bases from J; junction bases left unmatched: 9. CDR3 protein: CSASRGQGGTGELFF. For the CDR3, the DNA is TGCAGTGCTTCCCGTGGACAGGGAGGCACCGGGGAGCTGTTTTTT.

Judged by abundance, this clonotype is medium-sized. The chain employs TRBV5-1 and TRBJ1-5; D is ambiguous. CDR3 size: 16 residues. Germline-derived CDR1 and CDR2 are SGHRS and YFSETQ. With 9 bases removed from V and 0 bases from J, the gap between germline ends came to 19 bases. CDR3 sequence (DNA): TGCGCCAACCGGGCGTTAAGGGCATATAGCAATCAGCCCCAGCATTTT. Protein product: CANRALRAYSNQPQHF.

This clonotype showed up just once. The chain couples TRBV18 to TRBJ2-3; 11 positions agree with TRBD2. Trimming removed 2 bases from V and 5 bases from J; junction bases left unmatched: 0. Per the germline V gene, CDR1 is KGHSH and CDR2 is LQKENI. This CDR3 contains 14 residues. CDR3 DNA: TGTGCCAGCTCACCAGGACTAGCGGGAGATACGCAGTATTTT. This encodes CASSPGLAGDTQYF.

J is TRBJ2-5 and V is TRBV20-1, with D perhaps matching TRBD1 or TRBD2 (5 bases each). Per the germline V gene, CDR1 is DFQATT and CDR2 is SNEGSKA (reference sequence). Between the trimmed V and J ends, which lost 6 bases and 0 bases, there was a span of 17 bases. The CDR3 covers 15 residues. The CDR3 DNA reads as TGCAGTGCCAGGGACGCCTGGGAGTACCAAGAGACCCAGTACTTC. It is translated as CSARDAWEYQETQYF.

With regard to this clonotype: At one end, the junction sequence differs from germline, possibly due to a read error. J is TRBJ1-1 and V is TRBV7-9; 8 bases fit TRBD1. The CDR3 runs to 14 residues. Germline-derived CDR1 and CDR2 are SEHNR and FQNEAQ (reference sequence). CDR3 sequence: CASSLDRVNTEAFF. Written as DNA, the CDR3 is TGTGCCAGCAGCTTGGACAGGGTGAATACTGAAGCTTTCTTT.

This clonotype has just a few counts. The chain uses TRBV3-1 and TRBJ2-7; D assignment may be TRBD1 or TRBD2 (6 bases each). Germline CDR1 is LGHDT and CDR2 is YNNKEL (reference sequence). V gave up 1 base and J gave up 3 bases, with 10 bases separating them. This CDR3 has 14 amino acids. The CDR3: CASSQGGGGYEQYF. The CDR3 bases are TGTGCCAGCAGCCAAGGCGGAGGGGGCTACGAGCAGTACTTC.

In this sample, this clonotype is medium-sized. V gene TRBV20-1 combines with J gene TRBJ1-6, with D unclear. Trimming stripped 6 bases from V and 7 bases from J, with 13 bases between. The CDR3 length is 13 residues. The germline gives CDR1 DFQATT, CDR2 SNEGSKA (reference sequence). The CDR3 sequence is CSAPAYWNSPLHF. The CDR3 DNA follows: TGCAGTGCACCGGCATACTGGAATTCACCCCTCCACTTT.

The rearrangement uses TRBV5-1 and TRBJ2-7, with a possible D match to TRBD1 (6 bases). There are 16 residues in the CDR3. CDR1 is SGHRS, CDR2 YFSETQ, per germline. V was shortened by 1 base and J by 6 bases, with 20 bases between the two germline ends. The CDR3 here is CASSLFSSGTQLEQYF. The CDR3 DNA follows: TGCGCCAGCAGCTTGTTCTCGTCCGGGACACAACTCGAGCAGTACTTC.

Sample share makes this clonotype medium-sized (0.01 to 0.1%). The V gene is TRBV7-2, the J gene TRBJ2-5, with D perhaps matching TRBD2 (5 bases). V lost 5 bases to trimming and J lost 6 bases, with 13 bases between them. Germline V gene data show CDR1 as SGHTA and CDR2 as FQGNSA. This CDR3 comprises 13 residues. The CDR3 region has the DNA TGTGCCAGCAGCCATCGATCGGGGAAGACCCAGTACTTC. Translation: CASSHRSGKTQYF.

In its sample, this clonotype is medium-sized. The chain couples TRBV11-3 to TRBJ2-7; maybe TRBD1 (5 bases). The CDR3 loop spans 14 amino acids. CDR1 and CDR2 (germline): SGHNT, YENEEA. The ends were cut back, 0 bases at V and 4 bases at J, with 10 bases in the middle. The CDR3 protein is CASSLDGARYEQYF. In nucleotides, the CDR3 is TGTGCCAGCAGCTTAGATGGGGCGAGATACGAGCAGTACTTC.

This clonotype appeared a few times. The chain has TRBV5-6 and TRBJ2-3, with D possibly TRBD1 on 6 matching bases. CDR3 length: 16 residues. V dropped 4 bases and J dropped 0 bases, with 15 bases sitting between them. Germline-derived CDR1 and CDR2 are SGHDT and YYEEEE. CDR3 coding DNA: TGTGCCAGCAGCACCCCCAGGGGCCGTAGCACAGATACGCAGTATTTT. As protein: CASSTPRGRSTDTQYF.

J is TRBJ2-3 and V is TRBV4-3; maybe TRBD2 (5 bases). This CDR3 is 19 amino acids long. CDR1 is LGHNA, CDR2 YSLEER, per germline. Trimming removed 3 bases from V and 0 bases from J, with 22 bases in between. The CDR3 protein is CASSHTSLRGRTSTDTQYF. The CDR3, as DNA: TGCGCCAGCAGCCATACCTCACTTCGTGGTCGGACTAGCACAGATACGCAGTATTTT.

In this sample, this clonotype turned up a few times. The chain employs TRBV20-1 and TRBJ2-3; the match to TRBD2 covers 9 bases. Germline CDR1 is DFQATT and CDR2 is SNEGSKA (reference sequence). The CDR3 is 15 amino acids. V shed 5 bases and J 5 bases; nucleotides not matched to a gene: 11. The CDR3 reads CSAPVGGRVGDTQYF. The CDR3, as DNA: TGCAGTGCTCCAGTCGGCGGGAGGGTGGGAGATACGCAGTATTTT.

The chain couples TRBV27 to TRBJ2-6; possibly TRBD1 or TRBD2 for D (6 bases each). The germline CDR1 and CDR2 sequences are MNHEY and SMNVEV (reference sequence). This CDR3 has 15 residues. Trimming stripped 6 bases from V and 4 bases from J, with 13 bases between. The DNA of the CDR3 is TGTGCCAGCAGAAAAAGGGGGGCCGGGGCCAACGTCCTGACTTTC. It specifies CASRKRGAGANVLTF.

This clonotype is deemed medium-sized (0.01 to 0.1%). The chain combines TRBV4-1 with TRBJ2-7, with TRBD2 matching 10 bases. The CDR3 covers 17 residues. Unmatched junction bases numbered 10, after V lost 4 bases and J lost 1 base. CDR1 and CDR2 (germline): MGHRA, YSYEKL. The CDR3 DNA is TGCGCCAGCAGCCGGACCATGGGGACTAGCGAATCCTACGAGCAGTACTTC. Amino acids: CASSRTMGTSESYEQYF.

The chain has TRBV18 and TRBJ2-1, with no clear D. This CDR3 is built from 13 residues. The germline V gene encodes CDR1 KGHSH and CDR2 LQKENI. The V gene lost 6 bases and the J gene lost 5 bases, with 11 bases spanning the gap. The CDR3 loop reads CASSSGPDNEQFF. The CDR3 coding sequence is TGTGCCAGCTCTTCCGGGCCTGACAATGAGCAGTTCTTC. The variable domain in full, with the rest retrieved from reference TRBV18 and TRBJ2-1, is NAGVMQNPRHLVRRRGQEARLRCSPMKGHSHVYWYRQLPEEGLKFMVYLQKENIIDESGMPKERFSAEFPKEGPSILRIQQVVRGDSAAYFCASSSGPDNEQFFGPGTRLTVL.